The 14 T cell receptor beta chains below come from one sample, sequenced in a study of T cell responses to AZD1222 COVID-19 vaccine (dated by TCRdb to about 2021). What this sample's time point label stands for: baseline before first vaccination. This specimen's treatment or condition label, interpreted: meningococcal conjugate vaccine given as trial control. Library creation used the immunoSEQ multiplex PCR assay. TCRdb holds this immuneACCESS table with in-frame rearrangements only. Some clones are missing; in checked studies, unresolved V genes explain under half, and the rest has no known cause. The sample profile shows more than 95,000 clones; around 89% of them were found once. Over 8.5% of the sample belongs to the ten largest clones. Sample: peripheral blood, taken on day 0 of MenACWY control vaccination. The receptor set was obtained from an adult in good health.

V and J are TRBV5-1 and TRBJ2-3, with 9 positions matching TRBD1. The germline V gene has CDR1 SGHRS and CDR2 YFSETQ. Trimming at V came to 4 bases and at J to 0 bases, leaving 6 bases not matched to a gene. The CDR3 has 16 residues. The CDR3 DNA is TGCGCCAGCAGCGAAGGGACAGGGCAAAGCACAGATACGCAGTATTTT. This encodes CASSEGTGQSTDTQYF.

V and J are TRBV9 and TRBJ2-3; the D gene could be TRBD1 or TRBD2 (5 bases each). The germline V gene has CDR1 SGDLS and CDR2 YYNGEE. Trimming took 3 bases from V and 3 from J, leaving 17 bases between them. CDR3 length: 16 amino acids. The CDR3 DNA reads TGTGCCAGCAGCGCCCGGCGCCAAGGGACGACAGATACGCAGTATTTT. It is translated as CASSARRQGTTDTQYF.

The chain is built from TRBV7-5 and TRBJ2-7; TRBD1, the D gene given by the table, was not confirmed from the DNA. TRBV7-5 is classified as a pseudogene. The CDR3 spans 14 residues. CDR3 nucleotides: TGTGCCAGAACAACCTGGACAAAATCCTACGAGCAGTACTTC. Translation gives CARTTWTKSYEQYF.

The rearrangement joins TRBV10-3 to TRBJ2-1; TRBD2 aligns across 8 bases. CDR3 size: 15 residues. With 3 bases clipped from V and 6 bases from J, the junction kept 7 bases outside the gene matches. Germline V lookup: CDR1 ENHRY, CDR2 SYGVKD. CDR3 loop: CAISDLAGSGNEQFF. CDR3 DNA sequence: TGTGCCATCAGTGATCTAGCGGGTAGCGGCAATGAGCAGTTCTTC.

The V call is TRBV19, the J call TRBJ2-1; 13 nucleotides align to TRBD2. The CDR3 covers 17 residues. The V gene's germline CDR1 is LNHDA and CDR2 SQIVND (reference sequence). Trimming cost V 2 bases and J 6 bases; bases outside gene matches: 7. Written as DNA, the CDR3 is TGTGCCAGTAGTATAACTAGCGGGAGGGCCTCTCCCAATGAGCAGTTCTTC. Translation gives CASSITSGRASPNEQFF.

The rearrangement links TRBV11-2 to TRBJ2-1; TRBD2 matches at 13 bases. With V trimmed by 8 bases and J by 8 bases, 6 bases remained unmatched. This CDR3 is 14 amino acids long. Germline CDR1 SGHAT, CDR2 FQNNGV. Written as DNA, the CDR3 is TGTGCCAGCGGCGGACTAGCGGGAGTTCATGAGCAGTTCTTC. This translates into CASGGLAGVHEQFF.

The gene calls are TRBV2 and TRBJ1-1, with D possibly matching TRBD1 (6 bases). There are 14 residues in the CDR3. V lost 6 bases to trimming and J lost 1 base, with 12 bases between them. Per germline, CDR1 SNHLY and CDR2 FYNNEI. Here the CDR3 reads CASSLLTGNTEAFF. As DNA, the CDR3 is TGTGCCAGCAGCCTTTTGACAGGGAACACTGAAGCTTTCTTT.

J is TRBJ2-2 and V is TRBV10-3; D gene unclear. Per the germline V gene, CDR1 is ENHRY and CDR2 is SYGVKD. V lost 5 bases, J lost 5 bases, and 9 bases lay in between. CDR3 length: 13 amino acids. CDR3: CAISPGVTGELFF. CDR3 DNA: TGTGCCATCAGTCCAGGCGTGACCGGGGAGCTGTTTTTT.

This CDR3 reads CASSLGLPRTGELFF. CDR3 nucleotides: TGTGCCAGCAGCTTAGGGCTCCCGCGCACCGGGGAGCTGTTTTTT. This chain links TRBV11-2 with TRBJ2-2; D call uncertain. Germline V gives CDR1 SGHAT, CDR2 FQNNGV. Trimming removed 1 base from V and 4 bases from J, with 10 bases in between. The CDR3 totals 15 residues.

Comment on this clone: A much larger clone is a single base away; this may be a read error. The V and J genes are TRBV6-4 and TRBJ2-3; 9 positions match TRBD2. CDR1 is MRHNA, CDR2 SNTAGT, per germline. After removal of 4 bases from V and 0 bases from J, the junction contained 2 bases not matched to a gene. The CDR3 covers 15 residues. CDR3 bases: TGTGCCAGCAGTGCGACTAGCGGAAGCACAGATACGCAGTATTTT. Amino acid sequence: CASSATSGSTDTQYF.

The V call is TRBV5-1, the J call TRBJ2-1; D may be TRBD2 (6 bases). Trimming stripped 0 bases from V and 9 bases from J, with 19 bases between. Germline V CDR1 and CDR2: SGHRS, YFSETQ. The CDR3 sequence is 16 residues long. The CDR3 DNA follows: TGCGCCAGCAGCTTGGCCGGGACCCCGGATAGCGGTGAGCAGTTCTTC. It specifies CASSLAGTPDSGEQFF.

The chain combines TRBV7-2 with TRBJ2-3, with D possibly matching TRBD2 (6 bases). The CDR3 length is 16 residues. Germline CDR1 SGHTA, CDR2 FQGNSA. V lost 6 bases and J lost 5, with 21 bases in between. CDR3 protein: CASSRPPGVARDTQYF. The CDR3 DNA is TGTGCCAGCAGTCGCCCCCCGGGAGTTGCAAGAGATACGCAGTATTTT.

As DNA, the CDR3 is TGTGCCAGCAGCCCGACCCCGGGTCACAATGAGCAGTTCTTC. It encodes CASSPTPGHNEQFF. The gene calls are TRBV7-2 and TRBJ2-1, with D unclear. Trimming cost V 5 bases and J 5 bases, with 13 bases left between them. The CDR3 spans 14 residues. Germline V gives CDR1 SGHTA, CDR2 FQGNSA. Filled out from reference TRBV7-2 and TRBJ2-1, the complete variable domain reads GAGVSQSPSNKVTEKGKDVELRCDPISGHTALYWYRQSLGQGLEFLIYFQGNSAPDKSGLPSDRFSAERTGGSVSTLTIQRTQQEDSAVYLCASSPTPGHNEQFFGPGTRLTVL.

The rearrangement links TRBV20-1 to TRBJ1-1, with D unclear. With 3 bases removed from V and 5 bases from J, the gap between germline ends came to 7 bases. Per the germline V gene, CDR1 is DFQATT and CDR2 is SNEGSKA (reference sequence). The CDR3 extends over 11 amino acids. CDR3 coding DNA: TGCAGTGCTAGTCTGGAGACTGAAGCTTTCTTT. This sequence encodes CSASLETEAFF.